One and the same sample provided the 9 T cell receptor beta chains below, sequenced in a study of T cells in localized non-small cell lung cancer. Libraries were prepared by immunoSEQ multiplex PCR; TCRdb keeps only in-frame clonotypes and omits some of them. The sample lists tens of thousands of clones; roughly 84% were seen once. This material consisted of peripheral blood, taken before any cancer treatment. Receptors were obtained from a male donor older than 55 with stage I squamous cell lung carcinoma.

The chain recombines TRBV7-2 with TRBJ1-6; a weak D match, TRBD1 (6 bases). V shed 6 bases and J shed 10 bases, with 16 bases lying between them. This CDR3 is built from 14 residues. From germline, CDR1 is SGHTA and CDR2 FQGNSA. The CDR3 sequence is CASSRGGDWSPLHF. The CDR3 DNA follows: TGTGCCAGCAGTCGGGGGGGCGATTGGTCACCCCTCCACTTT.

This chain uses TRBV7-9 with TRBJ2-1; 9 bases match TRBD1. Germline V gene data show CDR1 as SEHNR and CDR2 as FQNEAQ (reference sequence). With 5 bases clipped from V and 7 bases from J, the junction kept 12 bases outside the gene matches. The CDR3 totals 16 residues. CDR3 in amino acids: CASSRGGQGSRNEQFF. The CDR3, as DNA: TGTGCCAGCAGCCGTGGCGGACAGGGGTCGAGGAATGAGCAGTTCTTC.

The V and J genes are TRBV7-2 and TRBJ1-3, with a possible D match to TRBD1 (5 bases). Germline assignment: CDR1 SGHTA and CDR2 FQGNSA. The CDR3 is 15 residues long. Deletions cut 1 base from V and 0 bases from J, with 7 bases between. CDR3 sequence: CASSLGGLSGNTIYF. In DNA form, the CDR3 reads TGTGCCAGCAGCTTAGGGGGACTCTCTGGAAACACCATATATTTT.

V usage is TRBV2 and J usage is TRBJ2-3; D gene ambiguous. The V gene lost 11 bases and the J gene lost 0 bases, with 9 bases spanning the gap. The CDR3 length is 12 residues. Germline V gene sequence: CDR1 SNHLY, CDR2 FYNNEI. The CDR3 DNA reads TGTGCCCCCAGTGGTAGCACAGATACGCAGTATTTT. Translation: CAPSGSTDTQYF.

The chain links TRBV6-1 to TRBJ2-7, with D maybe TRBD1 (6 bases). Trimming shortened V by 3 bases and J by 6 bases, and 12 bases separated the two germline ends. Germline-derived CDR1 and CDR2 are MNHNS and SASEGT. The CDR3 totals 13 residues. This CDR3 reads CASSEDSAREQYF. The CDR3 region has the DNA TGTGCCAGCAGTGAGGACAGCGCCCGCGAGCAGTACTTC.

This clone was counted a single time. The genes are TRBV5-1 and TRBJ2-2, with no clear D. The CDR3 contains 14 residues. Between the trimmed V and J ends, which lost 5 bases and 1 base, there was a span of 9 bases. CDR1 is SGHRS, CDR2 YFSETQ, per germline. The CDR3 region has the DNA TGCGCCAGCAGGGGCACGGGGAACACCGGGGAGCTGTTTTTT. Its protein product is CASRGTGNTGELFF. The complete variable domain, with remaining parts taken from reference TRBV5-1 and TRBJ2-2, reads KAGVTQTPRYLIKTRGQQVTLSCSPISGHRSVSWYQQTPGQGLQFLFEYFSETQRNKGNFPGRFSGRQFSNSRSEMNVSTLELGDSALYLCASRGTGNTGELFFGEGSRLTVL.

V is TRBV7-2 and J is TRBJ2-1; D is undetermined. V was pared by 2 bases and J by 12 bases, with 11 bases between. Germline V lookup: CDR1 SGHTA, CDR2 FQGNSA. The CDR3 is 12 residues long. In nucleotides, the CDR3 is TGTGCCAGCAGCTTAAACAGCCTGGGGCAGTTCTTC. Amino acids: CASSLNSLGQFF. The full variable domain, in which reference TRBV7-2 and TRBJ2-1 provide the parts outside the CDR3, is GAGVSQSPSNKVTEKGKDVELRCDPISGHTALYWYRQSLGQGLEFLIYFQGNSAPDKSGLPSDRFSAERTGGSVSTLTIQRTQQEDSAVYLCASSLNSLGQFFGPGTRLTVL.

CDR3 sequence reads: CASSPRLAGGGEQFF. The CDR3 DNA reads TGTGCCAGCAGCCCCCGACTAGCGGGAGGGGGTGAGCAGTTCTTC. The gene calls are TRBV7-8 and TRBJ2-1; 14 positions match TRBD2. The trim removed 5 bases at V and 9 bases at J, leaving 6 bases unmatched. The CDR3 spans 15 residues. Germline loops: CDR1 SGHVS, CDR2 FQNEAQ.

This chain's CDR3 is CASETSGANVLTF. CDR3 nucleotides: TGTGCCAGCGAGACTTCTGGGGCCAACGTCCTGACTTTC. V usage is TRBV2 and J usage is TRBJ2-6; D remains ambiguous. The germline CDR1 and CDR2 sequences are SNHLY and FYNNEI. The length of the CDR3 is 13 residues. The V and J ends lost 8 bases and 1 base respectively, with 6 bases between them. Complete variable domain (other parts from reference TRBV2 and TRBJ2-6): EPEVTQTPSHQVTQMGQEVILRCVPISNHLYFYWYRQILGQKVEFLVSFYNNEISEKSEIFDDQFSVERPDGSNFTLKIRSTKLEDSAMYFCASETSGANVLTFGAGSRLTVL.